A single sample is the source of the 7 T cell receptor beta chains below, sequenced in a study of shared clonotypes between healthy human individuals. Sequencing was performed with immunoSEQ multiplex PCR; in TCRdb, only in-frame clones are kept and a portion is missing. The data show about 2.4 million clones, with around nine tenths seen just once and over 0.12% held by the top ten. Sequences were obtained from naive CD4+ T cells sorted from blood. The subset was: CD45RA+ positively selected. These receptor sequences come from a man aged 18-30 years in good health.

The rearrangement joins TRBV11-2 to TRBJ2-7; D remains unclear. Trimming took 6 bases from V and 1 from J, leaving 10 bases between them. The CDR3 consists of 13 residues. Germline CDR1 is SGHAT and CDR2 is FQNNGV. The CDR3 nucleotides are TGTGCCAGCAGACCTCCTTATTCCTACGAGCAGTACTTC. Encoded protein: CASRPPYSYEQYF.

This clone occurred a few times. The rearrangement links TRBV12-5 to TRBJ2-1; D is uncertain. Germline CDR1 reads LGHNT; CDR2 reads FRNRAP. The CDR3 totals 13 residues. The V gene lost 5 bases and the J gene lost 9 bases, with 14 bases spanning the gap. DNA of the CDR3: TGTGCTAGTGGTACCACCCCTAGTAGTGAGCAGTTCTTC. Protein sequence: CASGTTPSSEQFF.

Of note for this clone: At the DNA level, this CDR3 is encoded by other sequences in the same sample as well. The chain joins TRBV18 to TRBJ2-5, with D tentatively TRBD2 (5 bases). Per germline, CDR1 KGHSH and CDR2 LQKENI. V gave up 2 bases and J gave up 5 bases, with 9 bases separating them. The CDR3 extends over 13 amino acids. CDR3 in amino acids: CASSPSTGETQYF. In nucleotides, the CDR3 is TGTGCCAGCTCACCAAGCACGGGGGAGACCCAGTACTTC.

The count of this clone is one. V usage is TRBV5-1 and J usage is TRBJ1-2, with D possibly being TRBD1 (5 bases). The length of the CDR3 is 15 residues. Germline V gives CDR1 SGHRS, CDR2 YFSETQ. V dropped 4 bases and J dropped 4 bases, with 17 bases sitting between them. The CDR3 region is CASSISTTGPYGYTF. The DNA of the CDR3 is TGCGCCAGCAGCATCTCTACTACAGGTCCCTATGGCTACACCTTC.

The V and J genes are TRBV27 and TRBJ1-5; D is unclear. Germline V gene sequence: CDR1 MNHEY, CDR2 SMNVEV (reference sequence). The germline V and J ends were trimmed by 1 base and 3 bases, with 7 bases remaining between them. CDR3 length equals 14 residues. The CDR3 DNA reads as TGTGCCAGCAGTTTATTTCACCCCAATCAGCCCCAGCATTTT. Its translation is CASSLFHPNQPQHF.

J is TRBJ2-1 and V is TRBV19, with D possibly TRBD1 on 6 matching bases. CDR3 size: 12 residues. Looked up from germline, CDR1 is LNHDA and CDR2 is SQIVND (reference sequence). Trimming left V 5 bases short and J 7 bases short, with 9 bases between. The CDR3 DNA sequence: TGTGCCAGTAGTCGACAGGTGAATGAGCAGTTCTTC. Its protein product is CASSRQVNEQFF.

The chain recombines TRBV28 with TRBJ2-5; 9 bases line up with TRBD2. The J call may be mistaken, given a closer DNA end match to TRBJ2-7. The CDR3 loop spans 17 amino acids. CDR1 is MDHEN and CDR2 is SYDVKM in the germline V gene. The CDR3 loop reads CASSLLASGAHSYEQYF. The CDR3, as DNA: TGTGCCAGCAGTTTATTGGCTAGCGGGGCGCACTCCTACGAGCAGTACTTC.